This entry features one T cell receptor (beta chain) sequence. The data were obtained in a study of sequential checkpoint blockade in melanoma. Described treatment: randomized to nivolumab then ipilimumab (arm A) or the reverse (arm B). Patients had received no earlier DNA-damaging chemotherapy. From thawed PBMCs, live CD3+CD8+ cells negative for CD19 and CD56 were sorted. Assay: immunoSEQ multiplex PCR; the TCRdb copy retains only in-frame clones and omits some. The table records about 32,000 clones, roughly 85% of them present only once. Trimming took 4 bases from V and 6 from J; bases not matched to a gene: 8. The CDR3 extends over 15 amino acids. CDR1 and CDR2 (germline): SGHRS, YFSETQ.

The source of this sequence is a human donor with melanoma. Sequences were derived from CD8+ T cells sorted from blood (inferred from file names), sampled from a patient given nivolumab and ipilimumab in sequence. The chain carries TRBV5-1 and TRBJ2-3, with 10 positions matching TRBD2. The CDR3 here is CASSLGLAVRDTQYF. DNA for the CDR3: TGCGCCAGCAGCCTAGGACTAGCGGTTCGGGATACGCAGTATTTT.